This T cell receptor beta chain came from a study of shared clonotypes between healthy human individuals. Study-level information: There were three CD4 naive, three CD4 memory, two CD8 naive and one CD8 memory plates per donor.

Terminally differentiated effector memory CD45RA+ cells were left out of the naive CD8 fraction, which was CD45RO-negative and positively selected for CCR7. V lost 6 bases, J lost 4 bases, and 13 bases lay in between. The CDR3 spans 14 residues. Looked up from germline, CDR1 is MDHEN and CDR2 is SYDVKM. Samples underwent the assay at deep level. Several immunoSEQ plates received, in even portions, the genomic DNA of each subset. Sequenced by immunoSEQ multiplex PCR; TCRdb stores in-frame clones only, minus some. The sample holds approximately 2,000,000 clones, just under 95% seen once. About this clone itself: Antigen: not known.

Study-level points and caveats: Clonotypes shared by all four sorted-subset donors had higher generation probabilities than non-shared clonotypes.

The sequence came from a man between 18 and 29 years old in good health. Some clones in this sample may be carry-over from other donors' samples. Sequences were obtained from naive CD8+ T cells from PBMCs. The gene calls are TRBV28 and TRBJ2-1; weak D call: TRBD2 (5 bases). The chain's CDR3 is CASSTGEGYNEQFF. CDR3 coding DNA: TGTGCCAGCAGCACCGGGGAAGGGTACAATGAGCAGTTCTTC.